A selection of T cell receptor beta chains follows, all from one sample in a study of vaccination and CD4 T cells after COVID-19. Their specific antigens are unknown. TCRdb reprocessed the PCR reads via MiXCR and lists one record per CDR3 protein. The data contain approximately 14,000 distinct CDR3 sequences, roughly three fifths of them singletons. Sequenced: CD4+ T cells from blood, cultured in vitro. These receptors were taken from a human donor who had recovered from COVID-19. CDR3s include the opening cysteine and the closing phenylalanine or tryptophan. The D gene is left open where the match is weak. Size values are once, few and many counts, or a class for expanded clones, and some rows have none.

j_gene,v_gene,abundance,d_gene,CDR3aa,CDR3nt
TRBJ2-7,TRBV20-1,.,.,CSASPSYEQYF,TGCAGTGCTAGCCCCTCCTACGAGCAGTACTTC
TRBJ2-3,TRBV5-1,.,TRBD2,CATAAETGAGTDTQYF,TGCGCCACCGCGGCCGAGACGGGAGCGGGGACAGATACGCAGTATTTT
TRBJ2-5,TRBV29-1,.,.,CSVDRLGETQYF,TGCAGCGTTGACAGGCTTGGGGAGACCCAGTACTTC
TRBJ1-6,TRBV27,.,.,CASSTRTRSYNSPLHF,TGTGCCAGCAGTACACGGACCCGCTCCTATAATTCACCCCTCCACTTT
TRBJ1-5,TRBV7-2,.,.,CASSLEFNQPQHF,TGTGCCAGCAGCTTAGAATTCAATCAGCCCCAGCATTTT
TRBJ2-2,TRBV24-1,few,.,CATSDLKYTGELFF,TGTGCCACCAGTGATTTGAAGTACACCGGGGAGCTGTTTTTT
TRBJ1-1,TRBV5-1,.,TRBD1,CASSEQGTENTEAFF,TGCGCCAGCAGCGAACAGGGGACAGAGAACACTGAAGCTTTCTTT
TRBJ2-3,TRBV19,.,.,CASSIWGRADTQYF,TGTGCCAGTAGTATATGGGGGAGAGCAGATACGCAGTATTTT
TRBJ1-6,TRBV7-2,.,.,CASSFRQAGNSPLHF,TGTGCCAGCAGCTTTCGACAGGCGGGTAATTCACCCCTCCACTTT
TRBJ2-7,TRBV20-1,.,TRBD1,CSASSPQGDVYEQYF,TGCAGTGCTAGCTCACCACAGGGGGACGTCTACGAGCAGTACTTC
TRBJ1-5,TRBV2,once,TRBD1,CASRTGNQPQHF,TGTGCCAGCAGGACAGGGAATCAGCCCCAGCATTTT
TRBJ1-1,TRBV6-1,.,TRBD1,CASSGALTGGYTEAFF,TGTGCCAGCAGTGGTGCCCTCACAGGGGGTTACACTGAAGCTTTCTTT
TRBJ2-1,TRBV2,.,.,CASSDRGNEQFF,TGTGCCAGCAGCGATAGGGGGAATGAGCAGTTCTTC
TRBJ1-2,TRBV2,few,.,CASSSQDRYYGYTF,TGTGCCAGCAGTTCTCAGGACCGATACTATGGCTACACCTTC
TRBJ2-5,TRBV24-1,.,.,CATTPPGRQGCKTQYF,TGTGCCACCACGCCCCCCGGGAGACAGGGTTGCAAGACCCAGTACTTC
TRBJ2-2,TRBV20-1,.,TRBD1,CSATSGQGANTGELFF,TGCAGTGCTACCTCGGGACAGGGAGCGAACACCGGGGAGCTGTTTTTT
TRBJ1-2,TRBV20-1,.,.,CSARPGGPPHGYTF,TGCAGTGCTAGACCCGGGGGCCCCCCCCACGGCTACACCTTC
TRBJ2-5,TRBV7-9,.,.,CASSSYRASRETQYF,TGTGCCAGCAGCTCTTACAGGGCGTCTCGGGAGACCCAGTACTTC